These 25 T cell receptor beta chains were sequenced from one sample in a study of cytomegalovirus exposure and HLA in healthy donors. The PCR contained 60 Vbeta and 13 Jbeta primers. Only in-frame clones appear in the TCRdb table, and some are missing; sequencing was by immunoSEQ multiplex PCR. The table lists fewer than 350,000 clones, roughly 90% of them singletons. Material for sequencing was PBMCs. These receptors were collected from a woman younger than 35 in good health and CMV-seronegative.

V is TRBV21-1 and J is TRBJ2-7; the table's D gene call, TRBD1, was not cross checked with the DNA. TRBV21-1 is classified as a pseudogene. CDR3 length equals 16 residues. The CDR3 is CASSKRTGIVTYEQYF. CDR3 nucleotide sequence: TGTGCCAGCAGCAAACGGACAGGGATCGTGACCTACGAGCAGTACTTC.

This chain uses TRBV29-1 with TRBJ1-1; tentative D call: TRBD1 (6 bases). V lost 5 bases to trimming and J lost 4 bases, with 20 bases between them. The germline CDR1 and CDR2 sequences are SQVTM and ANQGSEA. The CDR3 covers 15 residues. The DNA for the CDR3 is TGCAGCGTTTCCCGAAAGGGGGTCTGGGGCACTGAAGCTTTCTTT. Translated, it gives CSVSRKGVWGTEAFF.

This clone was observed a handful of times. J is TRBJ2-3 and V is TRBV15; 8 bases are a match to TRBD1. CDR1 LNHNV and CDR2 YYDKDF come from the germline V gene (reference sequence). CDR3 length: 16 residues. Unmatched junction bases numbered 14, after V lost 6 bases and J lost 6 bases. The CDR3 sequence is CATSPSARGRSDTQYF. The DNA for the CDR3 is TGTGCCACCAGTCCGTCGGCCAGGGGGCGTTCGGATACGCAGTATTTT.

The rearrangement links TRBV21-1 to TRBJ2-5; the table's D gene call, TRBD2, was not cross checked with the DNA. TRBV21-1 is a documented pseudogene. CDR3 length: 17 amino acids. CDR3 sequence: CASSKGGLPRLRETQYF. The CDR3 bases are TGTGCCAGCAGCAAAGGAGGACTACCGCGACTTCGAGAGACCCAGTACTTC.

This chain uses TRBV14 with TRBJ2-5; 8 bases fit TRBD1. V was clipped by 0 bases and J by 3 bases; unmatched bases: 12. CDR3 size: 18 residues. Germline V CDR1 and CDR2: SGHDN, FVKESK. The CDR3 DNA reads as TGTGCCAGCAGCCAAGATCCACGGCTGACACAGGGGGAAGAGACCCAGTACTTC. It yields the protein CASSQDPRLTQGEETQYF. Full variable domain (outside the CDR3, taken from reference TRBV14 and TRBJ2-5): EAGVTQFPSHSVIEKGQTVTLRCDPISGHDNLYWYRRVMGKEIKFLLHFVKESKQDESGMPNNRFLAERTGGTYSTLKVQPAELEDSGVYFCASSQDPRLTQGEETQYFGPGTRLLVL.

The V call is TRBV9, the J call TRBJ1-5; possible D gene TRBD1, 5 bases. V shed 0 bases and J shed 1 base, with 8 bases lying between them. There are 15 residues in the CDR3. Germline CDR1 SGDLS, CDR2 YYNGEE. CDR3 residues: CASSVDGASNQPQHF. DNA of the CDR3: TGTGCCAGCAGCGTAGATGGGGCCAGCAATCAGCCCCAGCATTTT.

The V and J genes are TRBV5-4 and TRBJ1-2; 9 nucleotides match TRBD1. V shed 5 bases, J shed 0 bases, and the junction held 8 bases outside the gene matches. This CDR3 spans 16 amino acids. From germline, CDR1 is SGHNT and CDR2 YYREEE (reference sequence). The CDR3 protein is CASRFRDRATNYGYTF. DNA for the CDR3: TGTGCCAGCAGATTTCGGGACAGGGCCACTAACTATGGCTACACCTTC. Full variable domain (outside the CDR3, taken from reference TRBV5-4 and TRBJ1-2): ETGVTQSPTHLIKTRGQQVTLRCSSQSGHNTVSWYQQALGQGPQFIFQYYREEENGRGNFPPRFSGLQFPNYSSELNVNALELDDSALYLCASRFRDRATNYGYTFGSGTRLTVV.

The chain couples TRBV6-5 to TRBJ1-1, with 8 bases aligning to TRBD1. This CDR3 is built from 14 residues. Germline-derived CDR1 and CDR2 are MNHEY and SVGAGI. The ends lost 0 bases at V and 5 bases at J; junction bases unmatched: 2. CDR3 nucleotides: TGTGCCAGCAGTTACTCTCAGGGGGCGACTGAAGCTTTCTTT. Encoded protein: CASSYSQGATEAFF.

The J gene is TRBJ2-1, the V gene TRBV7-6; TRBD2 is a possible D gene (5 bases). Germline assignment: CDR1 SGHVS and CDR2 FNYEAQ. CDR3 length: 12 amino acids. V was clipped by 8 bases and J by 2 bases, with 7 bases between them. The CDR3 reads CASSRAYNEQFF. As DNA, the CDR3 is TGTGCCAGCTCGCGGGCCTACAATGAGCAGTTCTTC.

The chain's CDR3 is CASSIWDRGISGANVLTF. The CDR3 region has the DNA TGTGCCAGTAGTATATGGGACAGGGGAATCTCTGGGGCCAACGTCCTGACTTTC. The rearrangement uses TRBV19 and TRBJ2-6, with TRBD1 matching 10 bases. J was trimmed by 0 bases and V by 2 bases; bases with no gene match: 4. The germline V gene encodes CDR1 LNHDA and CDR2 SQIVND (reference sequence). The CDR3 contains 18 residues.

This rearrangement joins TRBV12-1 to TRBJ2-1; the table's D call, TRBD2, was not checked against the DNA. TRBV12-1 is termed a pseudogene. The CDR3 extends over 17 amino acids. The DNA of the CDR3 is TGTGCCAGCAGCCCCACTAGGATCTGGGTCCAATACAATGAGCAGTTCTTC. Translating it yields CASSPTRIWVQYNEQFF.

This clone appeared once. DNA of the CDR3: TGTGCCAGCAGTGAAGCCCAATCTGGAGGCTACGAGCAGTACTTC. Its translation is CASSEAQSGGYEQYF. This chain uses TRBV2 with TRBJ2-5, with D possibly matching TRBD2 (5 bases). The J call is doubtful: the DNA matches TRBJ2-7 better. The length of the CDR3 is 15 residues. CDR1 and CDR2 from the germline V gene are SNHLY and FYNNEI.

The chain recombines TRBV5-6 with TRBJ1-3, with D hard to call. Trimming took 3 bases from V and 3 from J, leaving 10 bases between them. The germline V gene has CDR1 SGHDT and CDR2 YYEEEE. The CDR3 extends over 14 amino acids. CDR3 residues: CASSSGRNGNTIYF. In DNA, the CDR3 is TGTGCCAGCAGCTCTGGCAGGAATGGAAACACCATATATTTT.

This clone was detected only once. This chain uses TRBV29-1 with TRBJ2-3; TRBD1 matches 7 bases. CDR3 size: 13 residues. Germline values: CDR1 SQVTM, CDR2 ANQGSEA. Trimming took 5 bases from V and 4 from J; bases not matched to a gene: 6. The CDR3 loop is CSVCTTGADTQYF. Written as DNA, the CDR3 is TGCAGCGTTTGCACTACAGGGGCAGATACGCAGTATTTT.

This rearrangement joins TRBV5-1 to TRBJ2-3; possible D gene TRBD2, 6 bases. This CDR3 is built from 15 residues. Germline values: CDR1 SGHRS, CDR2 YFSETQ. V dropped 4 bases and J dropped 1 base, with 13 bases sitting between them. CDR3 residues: CASSLRLGRTDTQYF. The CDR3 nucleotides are TGCGCCAGCAGCCTTCGACTAGGCCGCACAGATACGCAGTATTTT. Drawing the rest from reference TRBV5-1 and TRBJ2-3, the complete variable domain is KAGVTQTPRYLIKTRGQQVTLSCSPISGHRSVSWYQQTPGQGLQFLFEYFSETQRNKGNFPGRFSGRQFSNSRSEMNVSTLELGDSALYLCASSLRLGRTDTQYFGPGTRLTVL.

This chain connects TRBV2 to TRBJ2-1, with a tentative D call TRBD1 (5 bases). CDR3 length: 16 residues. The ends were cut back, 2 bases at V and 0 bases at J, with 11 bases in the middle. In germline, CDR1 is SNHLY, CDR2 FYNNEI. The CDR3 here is CASSEQGFNSYNEQFF. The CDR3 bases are TGTGCCAGCAGTGAACAGGGCTTCAACTCCTACAATGAGCAGTTCTTC.

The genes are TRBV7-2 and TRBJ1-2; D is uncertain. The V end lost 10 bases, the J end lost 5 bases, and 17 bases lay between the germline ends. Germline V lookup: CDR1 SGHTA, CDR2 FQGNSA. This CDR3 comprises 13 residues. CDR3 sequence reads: CATQHDGIYGYTF. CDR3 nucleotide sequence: TGTGCCACCCAACATGATGGTATTTATGGCTACACCTTC.

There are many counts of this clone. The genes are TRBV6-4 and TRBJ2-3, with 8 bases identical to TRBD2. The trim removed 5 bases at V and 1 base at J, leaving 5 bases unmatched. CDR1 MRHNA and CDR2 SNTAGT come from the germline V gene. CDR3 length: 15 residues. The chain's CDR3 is CASSPATSGTDTQYF. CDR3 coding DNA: TGTGCCAGCAGTCCGGCGACTAGCGGCACAGATACGCAGTATTTT.

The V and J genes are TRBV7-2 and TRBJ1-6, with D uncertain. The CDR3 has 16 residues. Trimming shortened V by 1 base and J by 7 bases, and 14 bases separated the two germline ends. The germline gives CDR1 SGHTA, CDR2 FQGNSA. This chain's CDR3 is CASSLVSGGANSPLHF. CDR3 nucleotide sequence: TGTGCCAGCAGCTTAGTTTCGGGAGGAGCAAATTCACCCCTCCACTTT.

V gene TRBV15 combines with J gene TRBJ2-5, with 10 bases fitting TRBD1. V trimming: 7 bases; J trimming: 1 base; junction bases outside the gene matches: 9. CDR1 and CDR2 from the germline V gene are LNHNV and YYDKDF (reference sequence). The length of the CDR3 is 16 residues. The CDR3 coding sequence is TGTGCCACCAACACCTTCAGGGACAGGGGCCAAGAGACCCAGTACTTC. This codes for CATNTFRDRGQETQYF.

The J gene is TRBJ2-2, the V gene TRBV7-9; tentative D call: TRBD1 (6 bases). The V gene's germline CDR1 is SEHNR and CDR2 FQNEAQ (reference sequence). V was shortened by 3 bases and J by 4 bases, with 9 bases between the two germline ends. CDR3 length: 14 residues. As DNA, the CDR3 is TGTGCCAGCAGCTTTAGGGGGTTCACCGGGGAGCTGTTTTTT. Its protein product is CASSFRGFTGELFF.

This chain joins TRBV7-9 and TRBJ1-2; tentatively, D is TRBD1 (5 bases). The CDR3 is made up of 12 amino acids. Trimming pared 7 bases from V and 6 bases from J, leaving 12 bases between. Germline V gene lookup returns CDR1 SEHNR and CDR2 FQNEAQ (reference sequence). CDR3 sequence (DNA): TGTGCCAGCACTCGCAGGGTGGATGGCTACACCTTC. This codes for CASTRRVDGYTF.

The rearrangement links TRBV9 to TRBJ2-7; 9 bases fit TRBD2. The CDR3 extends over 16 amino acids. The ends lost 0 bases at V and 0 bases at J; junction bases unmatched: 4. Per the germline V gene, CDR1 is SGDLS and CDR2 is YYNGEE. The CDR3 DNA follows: TGTGCCAGCAGCGTAGCACCTAGCGGGGACTCCTACGAGCAGTACTTC. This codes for CASSVAPSGDSYEQYF.

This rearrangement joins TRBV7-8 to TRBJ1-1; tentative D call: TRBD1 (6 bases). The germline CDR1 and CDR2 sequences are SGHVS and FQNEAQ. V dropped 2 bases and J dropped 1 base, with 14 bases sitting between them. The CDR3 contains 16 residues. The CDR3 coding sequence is TGTGCCAGCAGCTTATTCCGGGACATCCCGAACACTGAAGCTTTCTTT. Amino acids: CASSLFRDIPNTEAFF.

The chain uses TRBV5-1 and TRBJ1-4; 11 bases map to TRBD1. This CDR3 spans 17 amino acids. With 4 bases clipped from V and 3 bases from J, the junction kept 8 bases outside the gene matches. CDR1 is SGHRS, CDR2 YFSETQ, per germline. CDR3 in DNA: TGCGCCAGCAGCAGCGAAGGGACAGGGGGTTCTAATGAAAAACTGTTTTTT. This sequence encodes CASSSEGTGGSNEKLFF.